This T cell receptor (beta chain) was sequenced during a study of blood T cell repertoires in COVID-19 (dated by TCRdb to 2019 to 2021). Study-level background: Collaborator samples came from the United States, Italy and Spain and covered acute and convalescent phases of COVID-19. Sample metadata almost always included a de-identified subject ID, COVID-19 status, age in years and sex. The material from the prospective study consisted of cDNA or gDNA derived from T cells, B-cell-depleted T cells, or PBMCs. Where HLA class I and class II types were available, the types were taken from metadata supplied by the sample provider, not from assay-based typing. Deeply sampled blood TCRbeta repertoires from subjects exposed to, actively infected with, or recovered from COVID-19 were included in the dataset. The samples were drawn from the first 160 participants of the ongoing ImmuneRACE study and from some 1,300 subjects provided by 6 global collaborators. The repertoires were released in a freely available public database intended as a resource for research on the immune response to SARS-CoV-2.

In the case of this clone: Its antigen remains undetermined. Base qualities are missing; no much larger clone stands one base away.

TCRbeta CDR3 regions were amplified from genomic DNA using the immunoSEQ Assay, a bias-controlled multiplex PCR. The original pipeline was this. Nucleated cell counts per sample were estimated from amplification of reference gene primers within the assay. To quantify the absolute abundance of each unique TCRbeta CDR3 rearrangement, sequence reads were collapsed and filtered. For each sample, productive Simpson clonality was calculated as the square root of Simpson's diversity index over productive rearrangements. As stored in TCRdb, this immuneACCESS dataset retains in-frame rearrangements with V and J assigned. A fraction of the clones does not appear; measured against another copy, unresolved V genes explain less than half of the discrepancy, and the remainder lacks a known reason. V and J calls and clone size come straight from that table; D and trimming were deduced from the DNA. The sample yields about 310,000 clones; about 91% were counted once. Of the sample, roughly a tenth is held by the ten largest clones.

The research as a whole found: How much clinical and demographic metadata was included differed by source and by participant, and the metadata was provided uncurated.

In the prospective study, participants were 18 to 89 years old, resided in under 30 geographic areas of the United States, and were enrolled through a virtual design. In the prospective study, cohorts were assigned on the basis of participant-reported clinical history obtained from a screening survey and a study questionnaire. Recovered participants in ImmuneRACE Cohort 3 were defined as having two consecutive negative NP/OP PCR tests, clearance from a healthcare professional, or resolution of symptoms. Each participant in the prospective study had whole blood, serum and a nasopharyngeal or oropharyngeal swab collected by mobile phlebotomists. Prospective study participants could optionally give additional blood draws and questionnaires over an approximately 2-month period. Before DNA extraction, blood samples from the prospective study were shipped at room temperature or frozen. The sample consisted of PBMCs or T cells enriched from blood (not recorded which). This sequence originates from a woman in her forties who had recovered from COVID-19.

The sequence in DNA is TGTGCCATCACCGAGGGTATGAACACTGAAGCTTTCTTT. Its coded protein is CAITEGMNTEAFF. The V and J segments used are TRBV10-3 and TRBJ1-1; no D segment can be confidently identified. Trimming removed 7 bases from V and 0 bases from J, leaving 9 bases between the germline ends. There are 13 amino acids in the CDR3, from cysteine to phenylalanine inclusive. The read is trimmed to its CDR3 DNA, 39 bases read in frame from base 1. CDR1 and CDR2, looked up from the germline V gene, are ENHRY and SYGVKD.